The TCR beta chain under discussion was sequenced for a study of blood T cells in healthy people across ages. This clonotype was seen a single time. PCR was performed a second time for about 6 to 11 cycles using a sample-barcoded 5' primer and a J-beta primer mix. MiXCR, applied by TCRdb to the 5' RACE reads, yields one record per CDR3 protein. The data hold around 1,900,000 distinct CDR3 sequences, with roughly two fifths observed a single time. The sequencing sample was made of blood. The sequence was obtained from a human donor in good health.

DNA of the CDR3: TGTGCCAGCAGCTATGAGGCTTCGGGCTACACCTTC. It yields the protein CASSYEASGYTF. J is TRBJ1-2 and V is TRBV5-6; unclear D gene. Germline V lookup: CDR1 SGHDT, CDR2 YYEEEE. The CDR3 has 12 amino acids. Trimming cost V 3 bases and J 8 bases, with 11 bases left between them.